The 21 T cell receptor beta chains below come from one sample, sequenced in a study of neurological immune-mediated disorders. TCRdb reanalysed the 5' RACE reads using MiXCR and keeps one entry per CDR3 protein. The data contain 60,000 to 85,000 distinct CDR3 sequences, around 5% of them singletons. Sequencing was done on a sample of PBMCs. Receptors originate from an older woman with multiple sclerosis.

This clonotype has a handful of counts. V and J are TRBV7-6 and TRBJ1-1; TRBD1 is a possible D gene (5 bases). This CDR3 is 13 amino acids long. CDR1 SGHVS and CDR2 FNYEAQ come from the germline V gene. V was trimmed by 5 bases and J by 3 bases, leaving 10 bases between them. Written as DNA, the CDR3 is TGTGCCAGCAGCGTACAGGAGTACACTGAAGCTTTCTTT. Translated: CASSVQEYTEAFF.

The rearrangement uses TRBV6-5 and TRBJ2-5, with D possibly TRBD2 on 6 matching bases. The V gene's germline CDR1 is MNHEY and CDR2 SVGAGI. V was pared by 5 bases and J by 4 bases, with 17 bases between. The CDR3 runs to 15 residues. This chain's CDR3 is CASSPLEGGRETQYF. As DNA, the CDR3 is TGTGCCAGCAGTCCTCTGGAGGGAGGAAGAGAGACCCAGTACTTC.

This clonotype was counted ten times or more. The chain uses TRBV27 and TRBJ2-7; TRBD2 matches at 9 bases. CDR1 is MNHEY and CDR2 is SMNVEV in the germline V gene (reference sequence). The CDR3 is 15 residues long. Trimming took 7 bases from V and 1 from J; bases not matched to a gene: 8. The CDR3 here is CASILSGSGSYEQYF. The CDR3 bases are TGTGCCAGCATCCTTAGCGGGAGCGGTTCCTACGAGCAGTACTTC.

This clonotype was picked up many times. The rearrangement links TRBV5-1 to TRBJ2-3, with TRBD1 as a possible D gene (7 bases). Germline V CDR1 and CDR2: SGHRS, YFSETQ. V lost 0 bases, J lost 0 bases, and 17 bases lay in between. The CDR3 consists of 18 residues. In nucleotides, the CDR3 is TGCGCCAGCAGCTTGGCCCCAGGGGGGACTCCTAGCACAGATACGCAGTATTTT. This sequence encodes CASSLAPGGTPSTDTQYF.

This clonotype was seen ten or more times. The CDR3 reads CSVGQGNTGELFF. DNA for the CDR3: TGCAGCGTTGGACAGGGGAACACCGGGGAGCTGTTTTTT. This rearrangement joins TRBV29-1 to TRBJ2-2, with 7 bases aligning to TRBD1. Germline V gives CDR1 SQVTM, CDR2 ANQGSEA. The CDR3 covers 13 residues. The junction had 0 bases not matched to a gene; V was cut back by 4 bases and J by 1 base.

In its sample, this clonotype was seen many times. The chain joins TRBV6-2 or TRBV6-3 to TRBJ1-2, with TRBD1 as a possible D gene (6 bases). Trimming took 6 bases from V and 2 from J, leaving 16 bases between them. CDR1 is MNHEY, CDR2 SVGEGT, per germline. The CDR3 is 15 amino acids. The CDR3: CASREAGVLNYGYTF. The CDR3 DNA reads as TGTGCCAGCAGAGAAGCAGGGGTACTAAACTATGGCTACACCTTC.

Many counts were recorded for this clonotype. The V and J genes are TRBV7-2 and TRBJ1-5; no definite D call. CDR1 and CDR2 (germline): SGHTA, FQGNSA. CDR3 length equals 15 residues. With 5 bases removed from V and 3 bases from J, the gap between germline ends came to 14 bases. The CDR3, as DNA: TGTGCCAGCAGCCTAGGCCACAGCTCCAATCAGCCCCAGCATTTT. Encoded protein: CASSLGHSSNQPQHF.

Ten or more counts support this clonotype. J is TRBJ1-5 and V is TRBV7-2, with D unclear. The CDR3 length is 14 residues. Germline CDR1 is SGHTA and CDR2 is FQGNSA. V was clipped by 7 bases and J by 2 bases, with 12 bases between them. This chain's CDR3 is CASTPNGGNQPQHF. CDR3 bases: TGTGCCAGCACCCCAAACGGGGGCAATCAGCCCCAGCATTTT. The complete variable domain, with remaining parts taken from reference TRBV7-2 and TRBJ1-5, reads GAGVSQSPSNKVTEKGKDVELRCDPISGHTALYWYRQSLGQGLEFLIYFQGNSAPDKSGLPSDRFSAERTGGSVSTLTIQRTQQEDSAVYLCASTPNGGNQPQHFGDGTRLSIL.

This clonotype occurred many times. The chain combines TRBV6-2 or TRBV6-3 with TRBJ2-1; 14 bases agree with TRBD2. The germline CDR1 and CDR2 sequences are MNHEY and SVGEGT. The CDR3 has 15 residues. V lost 5 bases and J lost 6; bases outside the gene matches: 3. The CDR3 DNA follows: TGTGCCAGCAGTCCTGGGACTAGCGGGAGCAATGAGCAGTTCTTC. Its protein is CASSPGTSGSNEQFF.

This clonotype was seen repeatedly, ten times or more. V gene TRBV29-1 combines with J gene TRBJ2-7, with a possible D match to TRBD1 (5 bases). Germline CDR1 is SQVTM and CDR2 is ANQGSEA. This CDR3 contains 12 residues. Trimming removed 7 bases from V and 5 bases from J, with 15 bases in between. The CDR3 DNA reads TGCAGCGCCACGCCAGGGTCCCACGAGCAGTACTTC. It codes for CSATPGSHEQYF.

This clonotype came up many times. The chain uses TRBV20-1 and TRBJ1-1, with unresolved D. Trimming took off 1 base at V and 5 bases at J, with 8 bases between the two ends. Per germline, CDR1 DFQATT and CDR2 SNEGSKA (reference sequence). The CDR3 runs to 12 residues. The CDR3 loop is CSARGRSTEAFF. The CDR3 DNA reads TGCAGTGCTAGAGGACGGTCTACTGAAGCTTTCTTT.

This clonotype was seen ten or more times. The chain employs TRBV3-1 and TRBJ2-1; 12 bases line up with TRBD2. Germline V gives CDR1 LGHDT, CDR2 YNNKEL (reference sequence). The CDR3 totals 17 residues. V trimming: 0 bases; J trimming: 6 bases; junction bases outside the gene matches: 6. The CDR3 protein is CASSQDRLAGVSNEQFF. The CDR3 coding sequence is TGTGCCAGCAGCCAAGACCGACTAGCGGGAGTTAGCAATGAGCAGTTCTTC.

This clonotype was recorded at least ten times. The V gene is TRBV20-1, the J gene TRBJ2-7; 9 bases map to TRBD1. V shed 1 base and J 2 bases; nucleotides not matched to a gene: 6. Germline CDR1 DFQATT, CDR2 SNEGSKA (reference sequence). CDR3 length equals 15 residues. CDR3 amino acids: CSARGATGGPYEQYF. In nucleotides, the CDR3 is TGCAGTGCTAGAGGGGCGACAGGGGGTCCCTACGAGCAGTACTTC.

The chain uses TRBV5-4 and TRBJ2-1; D gene uncertain. V was clipped by 0 bases and J by 0 bases, with 7 bases between them. CDR1 and CDR2 from the germline V gene are SGHNT and YYREEE (reference sequence). The CDR3 spans 15 residues. CDR3 amino acids: CASSLDPLSYNEQFF. Here the CDR3 DNA reads TGTGCCAGCAGCTTGGACCCGCTCTCCTACAATGAGCAGTTCTTC.

This clonotype was seen only a few times. The rearrangement joins TRBV7-9 to TRBJ2-7; a possible D gene is TRBD2 (5 bases). V shed 1 base and J shed 3 bases, with 7 bases lying between them. CDR1 is SEHNR, CDR2 FQNEAQ, per germline (reference sequence). The CDR3 has 13 amino acids. CDR3 amino acids: CASSLGLFYEQYF. The CDR3 nucleotides are TGTGCCAGCAGCTTAGGACTATTCTACGAGCAGTACTTC.

This clonotype occurred many times. The chain carries TRBV2 and TRBJ1-4; D possibly corresponds to TRBD1 (5 bases). The CDR3 has 14 amino acids. V lost 4 bases, J lost 4 bases, and 10 bases lay in between. Germline V gene lookup returns CDR1 SNHLY and CDR2 FYNNEI. CDR3 amino acids: CASSVDSFNEKLFF. As DNA, the CDR3 is TGTGCCAGCAGTGTCGACAGCTTTAATGAAAAACTGTTTTTT.

Ten or more counts support this clonotype. The V call is TRBV7-2, the J call TRBJ2-7; either TRBD1 or TRBD2 may supply D (6 bases each). Per the germline V gene, CDR1 is SGHTA and CDR2 is FQGNSA. The CDR3 has 14 amino acids. Between the trimmed V and J ends, which lost 4 bases and 4 bases, there was a span of 14 bases. The CDR3 loop is CASSSTGGFYEQYF. The CDR3 coding sequence is TGTGCCAGCAGCTCAACCGGGGGCTTTTACGAGCAGTACTTC.

J is TRBJ1-1 and V is TRBV29-1; 11 bases are a match to TRBD1. Germline CDR1 and CDR2: SQVTM and ANQGSEA. CDR3 length: 13 residues. The V segment lost 7 bases and the J segment 3 bases; nucleotides outside the gene matches: 4. The CDR3: CSAWTGGHTEAFF. The CDR3 nucleotides are TGCAGCGCCTGGACAGGGGGCCACACTGAAGCTTTCTTT. Full variable domain (missing parts from reference TRBV29-1 and TRBJ1-1): SAVISQKPSRDICQRGTSLTIQCQVDSQVTMMFWYRQQPGQSLTLIATANQGSEATYESGFVIDKFPISRPNLTFSTLTVSNMSPEDSSIYLCSAWTGGHTEAFFGQGTRLTVV.

This clonotype occurred many times. This chain links TRBV28 with TRBJ1-1; maybe TRBD1 (6 bases). This CDR3 has 15 residues. Germline CDR1 reads MDHEN; CDR2 reads SYDVKM. The V gene lost 5 bases and the J gene lost 3 bases, with 16 bases spanning the gap. For the CDR3, the DNA is TGTGCCAGCAGTCGAAACAGGGAGATCCACACTGAAGCTTTCTTT. Translation: CASSRNREIHTEAFF.

This chain links TRBV5-1 with TRBJ2-1, with 7 bases that match TRBD1. This CDR3 has 15 residues. With V trimmed by 0 bases and J by 1 base, 1 base remained unmatched. CDR1 is SGHRS, CDR2 YFSETQ, per germline. The CDR3 DNA follows: TGCGCCAGCAGCTTGGAGGGGGCTTCCTACAATGAGCAGTTCTTC. This translates into CASSLEGASYNEQFF.

This clonotype was seen repeatedly, ten times or more. The genes are TRBV20-1 and TRBJ2-5, with TRBD1 matching over 8 bases. Trimming cost V 5 bases and J 5 bases; bases outside gene matches: 7. The CDR3 length is 13 residues. Per germline, CDR1 DFQATT and CDR2 SNEGSKA (reference sequence). The CDR3 reads CSARRTGSETQYF. In DNA, the CDR3 is TGCAGTGCTCGTCGGACAGGGTCGGAGACCCAGTACTTC.